A single sample gave rise to the 30 T cell receptor beta chains below, sequenced in a study of technical replicates of blood from a handful of donors. Assay used: immunoSEQ multiplex PCR; TCRdb lists only in-frame clones, some missing. The profile shows 65,000 to 90,000 clones, 93% of them singletons. The specimen sequenced was T cells isolated from PBMCs. These TCRs come from a human donor in good health.

The rearrangement uses TRBV10-3 and TRBJ2-7; 10 bases fit TRBD2. The J segment lost 2 bases and the V segment lost 2 bases, leaving 12 bases of the junction unmatched. Germline lookup yields CDR1 ENHRY and CDR2 SYGVKD. The CDR3 length is 18 residues. This CDR3 reads CAISERLAGASKAYEQYF. CDR3 nucleotide sequence: TGTGCCATCAGTGAGCGCCTAGCGGGGGCCTCAAAGGCCTACGAGCAGTACTTC.

This sequence joins TRBV30 and TRBJ2-1, with a tentative D call TRBD2 (6 bases). The germline V gene encodes CDR1 GTSNPN and CDR2 SVGIG (reference sequence). Trimming shortened V by 2 bases and J by 3 bases, and 17 bases separated the two germline ends. The CDR3 contains 16 residues. CDR3 nucleotides: TGTGCCTGGAGTCCTAACGGGAGCGCCCACTACAATGAGCAGTTCTTC. This sequence encodes CAWSPNGSAHYNEQFF.

This clone was found once. The gene calls are TRBV30 and TRBJ2-2; perhaps TRBD1 as D (6 bases). The CDR3 consists of 13 residues. The germline V gene has CDR1 GTSNPN and CDR2 SVGIG (reference sequence). V lost 1 base, J lost 7 bases, and 10 bases lay in between. DNA of the CDR3: TGTGCCTGGAGTGGACAGGTCAGCGGGGAGCTGTTTTTT. Encoded protein: CAWSGQVSGELFF.

The rearrangement joins TRBV27 to TRBJ1-2; the match to TRBD1 covers 8 bases. Germline V gene data show CDR1 as MNHEY and CDR2 as SMNVEV (reference sequence). CDR3 length equals 15 residues. V shed 2 bases, J shed 7 bases, and the junction held 9 bases outside the gene matches. The CDR3 DNA reads TGTGCCAGCAGTTTAGTGGCCCAGGGGGCGGGTGGCTACACCTTC. Protein sequence: CASSLVAQGAGGYTF.

The chain is built from TRBV11-1 and TRBJ1-5, with 9 bases matching TRBD1. Germline assignment: CDR1 SGHAT and CDR2 FQDESV (reference sequence). This CDR3 spans 15 amino acids. Unmatched junction bases numbered 6, after V lost 2 bases and J lost 7 bases. Here the CDR3 DNA reads TGTGCCAGCAGCTTAAGTCCGACAGGGGGACAGCCCCAGCATTTT. Amino acids: CASSLSPTGGQPQHF.

The gene calls are TRBV5-6 and TRBJ2-7; 9 bases fit TRBD2. Germline CDR1 is SGHDT and CDR2 is YYEEEE. CDR3 length: 16 amino acids. The V and J ends lost 2 bases and 5 bases, in that order; junction bases with no gene match: 11. CDR3 DNA: TGTGCCAGCAGCTTTCTATCCCTAGCGGGAAACCACGAGCAGTACTTC. It specifies CASSFLSLAGNHEQYF.

V is TRBV6-1 and J is TRBJ1-5; 7 bases fit TRBD1. Germline values: CDR1 MNHNS, CDR2 SASEGT. J lost 7 bases, V lost 3 bases, and 18 bases had no gene match. This CDR3 has 18 residues. In nucleotides, the CDR3 is TGTGCCAGCAGTGACAAAGGGACAGATTGGCCTCATGGCCAGCCCCAGCATTTT. Its translation: CASSDKGTDWPHGQPQHF.

The gene calls are TRBV10-2 and TRBJ2-2; D may be TRBD1 (5 bases). The CDR3 loop spans 16 amino acids. The germline V gene encodes CDR1 WSHSY and CDR2 SAAADI. Trimming stripped 2 bases from V and 1 base from J, with 11 bases between. CDR3 loop: CASSEPRARNTGELFF. CDR3 sequence (DNA): TGCGCCAGCAGTGAGCCCAGGGCAAGGAACACCGGGGAGCTGTTTTTT.

This chain uses TRBV6-5 with TRBJ1-2; D may be TRBD1 (5 bases). V was pared by 8 bases and J by 8 bases, with 21 bases between. This CDR3 comprises 14 residues. The germline gives CDR1 MNHEY, CDR2 SVGAGI. The CDR3 loop reads CASSPRGASGGYTF. DNA of the CDR3: TGTGCCAGCTCCCCTCGTGGGGCATCTGGCGGCTACACCTTC.

This clone occurred once. The rearrangement links TRBV15 to TRBJ2-1, with a tentative D call TRBD1 (6 bases). The V end lost 0 bases, the J end lost 2 bases, and 8 bases lay between the germline ends. Germline CDR1 LNHNV, CDR2 YYDKDF (reference sequence). The CDR3 spans 15 residues. The CDR3 sequence is CATSREGHPYNEQFF. The CDR3 DNA sequence: TGTGCCACCAGCAGAGAGGGACATCCCTACAATGAGCAGTTCTTC.

The chain couples TRBV18 to TRBJ2-7, with TRBD2 identical over 9 bases. There are 15 residues in the CDR3. Germline trimming cut 2 bases from V and 4 bases from J; bases unmatched to any gene: 6. The germline gives CDR1 KGHSH, CDR2 LQKENI. The CDR3 loop reads CASSPLGLATYEQYF. CDR3 DNA: TGTGCCAGCTCACCATTGGGACTAGCTACTTACGAGCAGTACTTC. Filled out from reference TRBV18 and TRBJ2-7, the complete variable domain reads NAGVMQNPRHLVRRRGQEARLRCSPMKGHSHVYWYRQLPEEGLKFMVYLQKENIIDESGMPKERFSAEFPKEGPSILRIQQVVRGDSAAYFCASSPLGLATYEQYFGPGTRLTVT.

The table lists this clone with a count of one. The chain uses TRBV27 and TRBJ1-1; possible D gene TRBD1, 6 bases. The germline V gene encodes CDR1 MNHEY and CDR2 SMNVEV (reference sequence). V lost 5 bases to trimming and J lost 5 bases, with 18 bases between them. The length of the CDR3 is 15 residues. The CDR3 DNA reads as TGTGCCAGCAGTCAATTTTCGGGGGGCCTGACTGAAGCTTTCTTT. As protein: CASSQFSGGLTEAFF.

V gene TRBV27 combines with J gene TRBJ2-1; 8 bases align to TRBD2. J was trimmed by 5 bases and V by 2 bases; bases with no gene match: 5. The CDR3 covers 15 residues. Germline CDR1 MNHEY, CDR2 SMNVEV (reference sequence). The CDR3 is CASSLSGSEHNEQFF. CDR3 DNA sequence: TGTGCCAGCAGTTTAAGCGGGAGTGAACACAATGAGCAGTTCTTC.

V usage is TRBV5-1 and J usage is TRBJ1-2; TRBD1 agrees at 8 bases. V was pared by 5 bases and J by 4 bases, with 7 bases of the junction left unmatched. This CDR3 region has 14 residues. Germline CDR1 and CDR2: SGHRS and YFSETQ. The CDR3 DNA follows: TGCGCCAGCAGTTCTAGGGGACAGGTCTATGGCTACACCTTC. Encoded protein: CASSSRGQVYGYTF.

The chain carries TRBV4-1 and TRBJ2-1; 9 positions agree with TRBD1. V lost 0 bases and J lost 0; bases outside the gene matches: 18. Germline V gene data show CDR1 as MGHRA and CDR2 as YSYEKL. CDR3 length: 22 residues. Here the CDR3 reads CASSQEGSRTGVFPSSYNEQFF. The CDR3 DNA reads as TGCGCCAGCAGCCAAGAAGGGTCGCGGACAGGGGTGTTTCCTAGCTCCTACAATGAGCAGTTCTTC.

The chain combines TRBV19 with TRBJ1-3, with a tentative D call TRBD1 (6 bases). V shed 9 bases and J shed 0 bases, with 15 bases lying between them. The germline gives CDR1 LNHDA, CDR2 SQIVND (reference sequence). The CDR3 is 15 amino acids. In DNA form, the CDR3 reads TGTGCCAGCGCGACAGGCCTGTTCTCTGGAAACACCATATATTTT. As protein: CASATGLFSGNTIYF.

The chain is built from TRBV18 and TRBJ1-1; 7 positions match TRBD1. Germline loops: CDR1 KGHSH, CDR2 LQKENI. This CDR3 comprises 14 residues. The V and J ends lost 4 bases and 10 bases, in that order; junction bases with no gene match: 12. Here the CDR3 DNA reads TGTGCCAGCTCACGGGCACAGGGGCCCTGGGGAGCTTTCTTT. Translating it yields CASSRAQGPWGAFF.

The chain has TRBV5-6 and TRBJ2-2; 8 bases are a match to TRBD2. The germline V gene encodes CDR1 SGHDT and CDR2 YYEEEE. This CDR3 spans 18 amino acids. V was clipped by 5 bases and J by 0 bases; unmatched bases: 12. This CDR3 is CASSYNLLAEANTGELFF. The CDR3 region has the DNA TGTGCCAGCAGTTATAACTTACTAGCGGAAGCGAACACCGGGGAGCTGTTTTTT.

This sequence joins TRBV5-4 and TRBJ2-7; no clear D. CDR1 is SGHNT, CDR2 YYREEE, per germline (reference sequence). There are 14 residues in the CDR3. Between the trimmed V and J ends, which lost 0 bases and 0 bases, there was a span of 7 bases. DNA of the CDR3: TGTGCCAGCAGCTTGGAACTGGTCTCCTACGAGCAGTACTTC. Translation: CASSLELVSYEQYF.

The CDR3 DNA is TGTGCCAGCAGCCCCTTTTCTGGGGCCAACGTCCTGACTTTC. This gives the protein CASSPFSGANVLTF. This chain links TRBV13 with TRBJ2-6; D ambiguous. This CDR3 has 14 residues. Trimming shortened V by 5 bases and J by 1 base, and 6 bases separated the two germline ends. The germline V gene has CDR1 PRHDT and CDR2 FYEKMQ (reference sequence).

The chain carries TRBV18 and TRBJ1-1; 10 bases fit TRBD1. Unmatched junction bases numbered 7, after V lost 0 bases and J lost 6 bases. The CDR3 spans 16 residues. Germline V gene lookup returns CDR1 KGHSH and CDR2 LQKENI. CDR3 loop: CASSPPKGTGDSEAFF. CDR3 coding DNA: TGTGCCAGCTCACCACCGAAGGGGACAGGGGACTCTGAAGCTTTCTTT.

The chain is built from TRBV5-1 and TRBJ2-2, with 8 bases that match TRBD1. CDR1 is SGHRS, CDR2 YFSETQ, per germline. This CDR3 comprises 14 residues. The J segment lost 4 bases and the V segment lost 5 bases, leaving 4 bases of the junction unmatched. CDR3: CASSWDRLTGELFF. As DNA, the CDR3 is TGCGCCAGCAGTTGGGACAGGCTCACCGGGGAGCTGTTTTTT.

The chain uses TRBV25-1 and TRBJ1-6, with 7 bases identical to TRBD1. The CDR3 has 12 amino acids. Germline values: CDR1 MGHDK, CDR2 SYGVNS. With V trimmed by 9 bases and J by 7 bases, 3 bases remained unmatched. This chain's CDR3 is CASTGENSPLHF. The CDR3 DNA sequence: TGTGCCAGTACAGGGGAGAATTCACCCCTCCACTTT.

The rearrangement links TRBV10-3 to TRBJ1-2; D call uncertain. Trimming took off 2 bases at V and 2 bases at J, with 9 bases between the two ends. From germline, CDR1 is ENHRY and CDR2 SYGVKD. CDR3 size: 14 residues. CDR3 nucleotide sequence: TGTGCCATCAGTGAGACGGGTCTCAACTATGGCTACACCTTC. Protein product: CAISETGLNYGYTF.

This clone was recorded a few times. The chain is built from TRBV4-1 and TRBJ2-2; TRBD1 is a possible D gene (5 bases). The CDR3 runs 13 residues. Germline-derived CDR1 and CDR2 are MGHRA and YSYEKL. V lost 5 bases, J lost 3 bases, and 7 bases lay in between. The CDR3 is CASSSRDTGELFF. The CDR3 DNA reads TGCGCCAGCAGCTCCAGGGACACCGGGGAGCTGTTTTTT.

The J gene is TRBJ1-4, the V gene TRBV10-2; 7 nucleotides align to TRBD1. CDR1 and CDR2 (germline): WSHSY, SAAADI. The CDR3 is 14 amino acids. With 6 bases clipped from V and 10 bases from J, the junction kept 11 bases outside the gene matches. The CDR3 is CASSRPAQGGKLFF. CDR3 nucleotides: TGCGCCAGCAGCCGTCCGGCCCAGGGGGGAAAACTGTTTTTT.

V and J are TRBV11-2 and TRBJ2-1; 11 bases map to TRBD2. CDR1 is SGHAT, CDR2 FQNNGV, per germline. The CDR3 is 15 amino acids. With V trimmed by 4 bases and J by 7 bases, 6 bases remained unmatched. The CDR3 nucleotides are TGTGCCAGCAGCTCGCTAGCGGGAGGTAAGAATGAGCAGTTCTTC. It encodes CASSSLAGGKNEQFF.

In its sample, this clone was seen once. The rearrangement links TRBV2 to TRBJ1-2; no clear D gene. The germline CDR1 and CDR2 sequences are SNHLY and FYNNEI. The CDR3 runs to 16 residues. Trimming removed 7 bases from V and 7 bases from J, with 25 bases in between. For the CDR3, the DNA is TGTGCCAGCAATAACCCCTTAGGAACTATGAGTCGTGGCTACACCTTC. Its translation is CASNNPLGTMSRGYTF. The variable domain in full, completed from reference TRBV2 and TRBJ1-2, reads EPEVTQTPSHQVTQMGQEVILRCVPISNHLYFYWYRQILGQKVEFLVSFYNNEISEKSEIFDDQFSVERPDGSNFTLKIRSTKLEDSAMYFCASNNPLGTMSRGYTFGSGTRLTVV.

This clone was seen once. The gene calls are TRBV5-4 and TRBJ1-4; weak D call: TRBD1 (6 bases). V was clipped by 0 bases and J by 4 bases, with 7 bases between them. Germline CDR1 reads SGHNT; CDR2 reads YYREEE (reference sequence). The CDR3 is 14 amino acids. This CDR3 is CASSLGTVNEKLFF. The CDR3 nucleotides are TGTGCCAGCAGCTTGGGGACAGTTAATGAAAAACTGTTTTTT.

The chain combines TRBV28 with TRBJ1-1; 7 nucleotides agree with TRBD1. The germline CDR1 and CDR2 sequences are MDHEN and SYDVKM. CDR3 length: 13 residues. The junction had 12 bases not matched to a gene; V was cut back by 6 bases and J by 11 bases. The CDR3 region is CASRGQPTLGAFF. The DNA of the CDR3 is TGTGCCAGCAGGGGACAGCCGACCCTGGGTGCTTTCTTT.